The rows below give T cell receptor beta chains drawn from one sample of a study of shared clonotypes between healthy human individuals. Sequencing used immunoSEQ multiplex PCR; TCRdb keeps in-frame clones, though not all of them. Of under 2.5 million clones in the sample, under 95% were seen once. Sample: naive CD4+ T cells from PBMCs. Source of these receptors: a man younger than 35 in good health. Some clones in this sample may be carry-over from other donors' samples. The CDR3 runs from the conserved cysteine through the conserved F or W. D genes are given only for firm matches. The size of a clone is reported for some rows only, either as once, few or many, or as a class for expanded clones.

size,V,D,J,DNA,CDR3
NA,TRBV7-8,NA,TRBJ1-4,TGTGCCAGCAGCTTCCGACAGCCTTCCCCTGAAAAACTGTTTTTT,CASSFRQPSPEKLFF
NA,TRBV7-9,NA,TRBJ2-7,TGTGCCAGCAGCTTAGACTGGAAAGGCCACGAGCAGTACTTC,CASSLDWKGHEQYF
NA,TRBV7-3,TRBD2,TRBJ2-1,TGTGCCAGCAGCCCGGGGCTAGCGGCCACCTACAATGAGCAGTTCTTC,CASSPGLAATYNEQFF
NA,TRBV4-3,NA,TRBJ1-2,TGCGCCAGCAGCCTCAGTCAGGGTTATGGCTACACCTTC,CASSLSQGYGYTF
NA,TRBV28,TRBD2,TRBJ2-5,TGTGCCAGCAGTTTGGCGGGAGGGCCTGGAGAGACCCAGTACTTC,CASSLAGGPGETQYF
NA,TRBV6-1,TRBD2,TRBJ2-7,TGTGCCAGCAGTGAAGCGGCGACCCGGGGGGAGTGGTACTTC,CASSEAATRGEWYF
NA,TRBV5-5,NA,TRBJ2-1,TGTGCCAGCGGCAGACAGGATTACAATGAGCAGTTCTTC,CASGRQDYNEQFF
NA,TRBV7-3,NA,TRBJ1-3,TGTGCCAGCAGCTTAGGCAGCTCTGGAAACACCATATATTTT,CASSLGSSGNTIYF
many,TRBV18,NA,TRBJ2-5,TGTGCCAGCTCACCCGGGGGCGCGGAGACCCAGTACTTC,CASSPGGAETQYF
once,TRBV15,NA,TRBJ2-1,TGTGCCACCAGCAGAGTTTATGACAGGGAGGGCAATGAGCAGTTCTTC,CATSRVYDREGNEQFF
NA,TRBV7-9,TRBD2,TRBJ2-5,TGTGCCAGCAGCGTCACCGGGGGGGGAGAGACCCAGTACTTC,CASSVTGGGETQYF
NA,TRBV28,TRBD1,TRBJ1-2,TGTGCCAGCATGGGACAGGTGGGCTATGGCTACACCTTC,CASMGQVGYGYTF
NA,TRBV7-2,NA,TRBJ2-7,TGTGCCAGCAGCCCCCCTAGCACCTACGAGCAGTACTTC,CASSPPSTYEQYF
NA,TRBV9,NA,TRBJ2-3,TGTGCCAGCAGCCCCTATAGCACAGATACGCAGTATTTT,CASSPYSTDTQYF
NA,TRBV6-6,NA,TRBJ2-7,TGTGCCAGCAGTTACCCCCGCGGGACCCCCTACGAGCAGTACTTC,CASSYPRGTPYEQYF
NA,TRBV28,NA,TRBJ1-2,TGTGCCAGCGCGGGAGGTACTAACTATGGCTACACCTTC,CASAGGTNYGYTF
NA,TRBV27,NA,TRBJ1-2,TGTGCCAGCAGTTTAAACGGATTCTATGGCTACACCTTC,CASSLNGFYGYTF
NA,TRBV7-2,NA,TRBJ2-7,TGTGCCAGCAGCCCTACAGCGGCCCAGGCGGTCTACGAGCAGTACTTC,CASSPTAAQAVYEQYF
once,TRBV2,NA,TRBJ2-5,TGTGCCAGCAGCCTAGTCGCAGAAGAGACCCAGTACTTC,CASSLVAEETQYF
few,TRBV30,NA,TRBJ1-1,TGTGCCTGGAGTGTATTAGAGGGGCTTATAACGTTCTTT,CAWSVLEGLITFF
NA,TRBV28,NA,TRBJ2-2,TGTGCCAGCACTCGGCCCGGGACGAACGCCGGGGAGCTGTTTTTT,CASTRPGTNAGELFF
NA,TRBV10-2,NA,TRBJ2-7,TGCGCCAGCAGTGCGGACGGGACCGAGCAGTACTTC,CASSADGTEQYF
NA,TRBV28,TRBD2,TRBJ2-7,TGTGCCAGCACCACTAGCGGGAGCCCGGGCGAGCAGTACTTC,CASTTSGSPGEQYF
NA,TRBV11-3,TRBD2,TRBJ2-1,TGTGCCAGCAGCTTGGTAGCGGGAGGGGGGGAGCAGTTCTTC,CASSLVAGGGEQFF
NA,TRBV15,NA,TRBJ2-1,TGTGCCACCAGCAGAGGAGTCTATGAGCAGTTCTTC,CATSRGVYEQFF
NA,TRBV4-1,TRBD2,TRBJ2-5,TGCGCCAGCAGCCAACCTAGGACTAGCTTAAAGACCCAGTACTTC,CASSQPRTSLKTQYF
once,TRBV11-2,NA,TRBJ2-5,TGTGCCAGCAGCAACCAGAATCAAGAGACCCAGTACTTC,CASSNQNQETQYF
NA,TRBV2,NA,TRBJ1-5,TGTGCCAGCAGTGCACGCAGGGTTTTGGGGAATCAGCCCCAGCATTTT,CASSARRVLGNQPQHF
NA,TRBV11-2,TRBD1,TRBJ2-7,TGTGCCAGCAGATCATCCCGACAGGGGAACGAGCAGTACTTC,CASRSSRQGNEQYF
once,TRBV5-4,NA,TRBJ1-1,TGTGCCAGCAGCTCCCTCGACCGGAACAGCGCTTTCTTT,CASSSLDRNSAFF
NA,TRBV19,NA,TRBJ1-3,TGTGCCAGTAGTAGACCGGGGCTCTCTGGAAACACCATATATTTT,CASSRPGLSGNTIYF
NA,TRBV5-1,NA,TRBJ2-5,TGCGCCAGCAGCCCCGAAAGGCGGGAGACCCAGTACTTC,CASSPERRETQYF
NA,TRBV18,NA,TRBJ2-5,TGTGCCAGCTCACCAAGGAGGGTATACCAAGAGACCCAGTACTTC,CASSPRRVYQETQYF
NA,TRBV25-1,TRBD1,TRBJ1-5,TGTGCCAGCAGTGACGCAGGGGGATATAGCAATCAGCCCCAGCATTTT,CASSDAGGYSNQPQHF
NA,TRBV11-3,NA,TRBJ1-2,TGTGCCAGCAGCCAGGGGAACTATGGCTACACCTTC,CASSQGNYGYTF
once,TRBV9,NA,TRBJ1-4,TGTGCCAGCAGCGTCCGGGAGGCAGAAAAACTGTTTTTT,CASSVREAEKLFF
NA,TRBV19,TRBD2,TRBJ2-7,TGTGCCAGTAGTAGGGCACTAGCGGGACCCTACGAGCAGTACTTC,CASSRALAGPYEQYF
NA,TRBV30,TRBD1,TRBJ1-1,TGTGCCTGGAGAGCCGACAGGGGGAACACTGAAGCTTTCTTT,CAWRADRGNTEAFF
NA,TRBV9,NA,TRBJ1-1,TGTGCCAGCAGCGTAGCCCCCGGGGGTGAAGCTTTCTTT,CASSVAPGGEAFF
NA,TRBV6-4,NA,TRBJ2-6,TGTGCCAGCAGTACAGGCTCTGGGGCCAACGTCCTGACTTTC,CASSTGSGANVLTF
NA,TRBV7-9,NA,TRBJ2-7,TGTGCCAGCAACAAGGACGGATCCTACGAGCAGTACTTC,CASNKDGSYEQYF
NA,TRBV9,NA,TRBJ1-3,TGTGCCAGCAGCGTCGGCGGGAGCGGCGCCACCATATATTTT,CASSVGGSGATIYF
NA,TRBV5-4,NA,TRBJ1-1,TGTGCCAGCAGCTTGGTTCGCCAGGGTGGCACTGAAGCTTTCTTT,CASSLVRQGGTEAFF
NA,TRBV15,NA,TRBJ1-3,TGTGCCACCAGCAGAGATCTATCGGTTGGAAACACCATATATTTT,CATSRDLSVGNTIYF
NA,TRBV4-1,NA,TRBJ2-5,TGCGCCAGCAGCCAGGGTTATGTGGGGGGAGAGACCCAGTACTTC,CASSQGYVGGETQYF
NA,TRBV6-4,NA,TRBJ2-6,TGTGCCAGCAGCGATTTCCCTGGTGGGGCCAACGTCCTGACTTTC,CASSDFPGGANVLTF
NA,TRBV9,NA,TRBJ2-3,TGTGCCAGCAGCAAACGCACAGATACGCAGTATTTT,CASSKRTDTQYF
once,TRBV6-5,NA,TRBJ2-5,TGTGCCAGCAGTGGTGGGGCGGGTCTTGTGGAGTACTTC,CASSGGAGLVEYF
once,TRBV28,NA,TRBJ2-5,TGTGCCAGCAGTTATTCCCAGGGGGGCCTAAAGACCCAGTACTTC,CASSYSQGGLKTQYF
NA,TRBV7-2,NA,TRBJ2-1,TGTGCCAGCAGCCTCGGGTCTCTGGATTACAATGAGCAGTTCTTC,CASSLGSLDYNEQFF
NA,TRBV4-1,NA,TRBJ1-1,TGCGCCAGCAGCCAATGGGCCCAGGGAGCCAACACTGAAGCTTTCTTT,CASSQWAQGANTEAFF
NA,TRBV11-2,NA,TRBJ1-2,TGTGCCAGCAGCTTCCCAGGACAGCTTATCGTTAATGGCTACACCTTC,CASSFPGQLIVNGYTF
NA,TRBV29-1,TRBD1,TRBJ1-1,TGCAGCGTACGAAGACAGGGGTACACTGAAGCTTTCTTT,CSVRRQGYTEAFF
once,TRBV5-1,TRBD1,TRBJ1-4,TGCGCCAGCAGCTCGCCCGACAGGGGAACTTCTGAAAAACTGTTTTTT,CASSSPDRGTSEKLFF